This T cell receptor (beta chain) was sequenced for a study of shared T cell receptors in the human thymus. With V trimmed by 5 bases and J by 9 bases, 14 bases remained unmatched. This CDR3 spans 15 amino acids. CDR1 and CDR2 (germline): MDHEN, SYDVKM. The protocol was immunoSEQ multiplex PCR, while the TCRdb copy is restricted to in-frame clones and leaves out a portion. Of under 700,000 clones in the sample, more than 75% were seen once. The data also belong to a second study, concerning human thymus T cells. That investigation notes: Thymic tissue was derived from resections collected during corrective heart surgery. Among thymic and blood repertoires, usage of V and J genes appeared biased.

The origin of this receptor is a boy younger than two with a congenital heart defect. The sequenced sample was thymocytes. The rearrangement uses TRBV28 and TRBJ1-1; 8 nucleotides line up with TRBD1. The CDR3 is CASSQAGTGGDKAFF. The DNA of the CDR3 is TGTGCCAGCAGTCAGGCGGGGACAGGAGGCGATAAAGCTTTCTTT. The whole variable domain, remainder taken from reference TRBV28 and TRBJ1-1, is DVKVTQSSRYLVKRTGEKVFLECVQDMDHENMFWYRQDPGLGLRLIYFSYDVKMKEKGDIPEGYSVSREKKERFSLILESASTNQTSMYLCASSQAGTGGDKAFFGQGTRLTVV.